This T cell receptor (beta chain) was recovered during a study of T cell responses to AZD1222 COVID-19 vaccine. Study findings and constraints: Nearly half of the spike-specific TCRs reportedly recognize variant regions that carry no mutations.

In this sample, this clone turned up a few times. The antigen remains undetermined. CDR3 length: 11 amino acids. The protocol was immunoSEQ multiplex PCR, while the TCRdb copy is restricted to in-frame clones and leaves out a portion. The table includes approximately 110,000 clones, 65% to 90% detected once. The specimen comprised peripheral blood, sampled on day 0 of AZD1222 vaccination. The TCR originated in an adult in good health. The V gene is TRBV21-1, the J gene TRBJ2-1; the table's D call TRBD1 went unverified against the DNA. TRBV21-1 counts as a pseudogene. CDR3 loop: CASRGKGEQFF. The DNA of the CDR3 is TGTGCCAGCAGGGGGAAGGGGGAGCAGTTCTTC.